This entry concerns a single TCR beta chain. Its cognate antigen is unknown. J gave up 2 bases and V 10 bases, and 14 bases lay outside the gene matches. Germline V gives CDR1 SNHLY, CDR2 FYNNEI. There are 16 residues in the CDR3. The sample comes from a study of vaccination and CD4 T cells after COVID-19. On the study more broadly: Testing by nasal swab PCR showed convalescent patients to be SARS-CoV-2 positive; under ten were mild and one was severe. Six men and four women formed the convalescents, two being Hispanic.

The Oncomine TCR Beta short-read assay generated sequence data from the DNA of cultured CD4+ T cells. Investigators obtained genomic DNA by extraction from cultured CD4+ T cells. Each CDR3 protein is one row after TCRdb ran MiXCR on the PCR reads. This table holds under 25,000 distinct CDR3 sequences, roughly 50% found once. The treatment here: roughly 10-day PBMC culture with coronavirus spike peptide pools or control peptides (ViraFEST assay). PCR-confirmed positives ranged from March to December 2020, preceding US Alpha, Beta and Delta variants. Sequenced material: CD4+ T cells from blood, cultured in vitro. V and J are TRBV2 and TRBJ2-3, with TRBD1 identical over 8 bases. The receptor's source is a human donor who had recovered from COVID-19. DNA of the CDR3: TGTGCCACACGGACAGGGCGCGCGGCGAACACAGATACGCAGTATTTT. Protein: CATRTGRAANTDTQYF.